This T cell receptor beta chain originates from a study of blood T cell repertoires in COVID-19. In the study overall: PBMCs, B-cell-depleted T cells, or T cells were the source of the cDNA or gDNA that made up the material.

CDR1 is SEHNR, CDR2 FQNEAQ, per germline (reference sequence). The CDR3 is 13 residues long. In the source study's methods: Amplified reference gene primers provided the basis for estimating nucleated cell counts. Here immunoSEQ multiplex PCR was the method, and the copy in TCRdb shows in-frame clones only, minus some. D and trimming come from the DNA, and the V and J calls and clone size come from that table. The data contain fewer than 350,000 clones, approximately 89% of them seen just once; the ten biggest clones take up approximately 1.6%. To note about this clone: One end of the junction is discordant with germline, which a read error may explain.

Seattle-derived patients entered the study during active infection and were followed longitudinally. The TCR sequence derives from a woman aged 30 to 39 with COVID-19, enrolled during active disease. J is TRBJ2-7 and V is TRBV7-9; possible D gene TRBD1, 6 bases. The sample taken for sequencing was peripheral blood. CDR3 sequence reads: CASSLLDRTGPHF. The DNA for the CDR3 is TGTGCCAGCAGCTTATTAGATCGTACAGGGCCTCACTTC.